The 29 T cell receptor beta chains below all came from one sample that was sequenced in a study of T cell responses to AZD1222 COVID-19 vaccine. The assay was immunoSEQ multiplex PCR, and TCRdb's table has in-frame clones only and misses some. The data contain roughly 130,000 clones, 87% of them singletons. Sample: peripheral blood, taken on day 0 of AZD1222 vaccination. The receptor source for this set is an adult in good health.

This clone was counted once. The chain has TRBV29-1 and TRBJ2-3; D remains unclear. This CDR3 region has 14 residues. Germline V gene data show CDR1 as SQVTM and CDR2 as ANQGSEA. V lost 6 bases and J 2 bases, leaving 15 bases between the germline ends. The CDR3 loop reads CSVPTVLPTDTQYF. The CDR3 DNA sequence: TGCAGCGTCCCTACGGTCCTTCCCACAGATACGCAGTATTTT.

This clone turned up a few times. The J gene is TRBJ1-5, the V gene TRBV20-1, with D unresolved. Looked up from germline, CDR1 is DFQATT and CDR2 is SNEGSKA (reference sequence). CDR3 size: 12 residues. The germline V and J ends were trimmed by 3 bases and 7 bases, with 10 bases remaining between them. CDR3 bases: TGCAGTGCTAGTGGGGTCCTACAGCCCCAGCATTTT. It specifies CSASGVLQPQHF.

The rearrangement joins TRBV28 to TRBJ1-5; the match to TRBD1 covers 9 bases. CDR1 and CDR2 (germline): MDHEN, SYDVKM. Unmatched junction bases numbered 9, after V lost 6 bases and J lost 3 bases. This CDR3 is 16 amino acids long. In DNA form, the CDR3 reads TGTGCCAGCAGGCGCCCGGGGACAGGGTTCAATCAGCCCCAGCATTTT. Protein product: CASRRPGTGFNQPQHF.

The J gene is TRBJ1-3, the V gene TRBV9; TRBD1 might be the D (6 bases). Trimming removed 6 bases at V and 0 bases at J, with 22 bases between. Germline lookup yields CDR1 SGDLS and CDR2 YYNGEE. The CDR3 length is 18 residues. The CDR3 protein is CASTLGGQGKNSGNTIYF. The CDR3 bases are TGTGCCAGCACCCTAGGGGGGCAGGGGAAAAACTCTGGAAACACCATATATTTT.

V is TRBV5-1 and J is TRBJ2-5; D is uncertain. Trimming shortened V by 0 bases and J by 2 bases, and 11 bases separated the two germline ends. The CDR3 spans 15 residues. From germline, CDR1 is SGHRS and CDR2 YFSETQ. CDR3 region: CASSLDGVTQETQYF. CDR3 sequence (DNA): TGCGCCAGCAGCTTGGATGGGGTGACTCAAGAGACCCAGTACTTC.

This rearrangement joins TRBV3-1 (or the pseudogene TRBV3-2) to TRBJ2-3; 12 nucleotides match TRBD2. From germline, CDR1 is LGHDT and CDR2 YNNKEL (reference sequence). The CDR3 runs 16 residues. V trimming: 3 bases; J trimming: 6 bases; junction bases outside the gene matches: 7. For the CDR3, the DNA is TGTGCCAGCAGCCACGGCACTAGCGGGGGGCGCGATACGCAGTATTTT. It specifies CASSHGTSGGRDTQYF.

V and J are TRBV30 and TRBJ2-7; a possible D gene is TRBD1 (5 bases). V was cut by 3 bases and J by 0 bases, with 9 bases left in between. The CDR3 extends over 13 amino acids. Germline values: CDR1 GTSNPN, CDR2 SVGIG (reference sequence). The CDR3 region has the DNA TGTGCCTGGAGAGGACACCCCTCCTACGAGCAGTACTTC. Translating it yields CAWRGHPSYEQYF.

The V call is TRBV13, the J call TRBJ2-5; D is unresolved. Germline assignment: CDR1 PRHDT and CDR2 FYEKMQ (reference sequence). The CDR3 loop spans 14 amino acids. Trimming removed 5 bases from V and 4 bases from J, with 14 bases in between. The CDR3 region is CASSQRHKVETQYF. Written as DNA, the CDR3 is TGTGCCAGCAGCCAACGCCATAAGGTAGAGACCCAGTACTTC.

The chain couples TRBV4-2 to TRBJ1-5, with 7 bases that match TRBD1. This CDR3 is built from 16 residues. Germline loops: CDR1 LGHNA, CDR2 YNFKEQ. Trimming at V came to 4 bases and at J to 8 bases, leaving 14 bases not matched to a gene. In nucleotides, the CDR3 is TGTGCCAGCAGCCGCGGGACAGCCAAGCCAGGGGAGCCCCAGCATTTT. It encodes CASSRGTAKPGEPQHF.

V usage is TRBV10-3 and J usage is TRBJ2-2, with D perhaps matching TRBD1 (7 bases). Germline V gene data show CDR1 as ENHRY and CDR2 as SYGVKD. The ends were cut back, 6 bases at V and 1 base at J, with 12 bases in the middle. This CDR3 contains 15 residues. DNA of the CDR3: TGTGCCATCAGGGGGGGACAGCAGAACACCGGGGAGCTGTTTTTT. This codes for CAIRGGQQNTGELFF.

This CDR3 reads CASSNQGVYSGNTIYF. CDR3 in DNA: TGTGCCAGCAGCAATCAGGGGGTCTACTCTGGAAACACCATATATTTT. The chain combines TRBV13 with TRBJ1-3; 7 nucleotides line up with TRBD1. CDR3 length: 16 residues. J was trimmed by 0 bases and V by 5 bases; bases with no gene match: 7. CDR1 and CDR2 (germline): PRHDT, FYEKMQ (reference sequence).

The chain employs TRBV30 and TRBJ2-2, with 8 nucleotides matching TRBD1. Germline V gene sequence: CDR1 GTSNPN, CDR2 SVGIG (reference sequence). The CDR3 is 14 residues long. J was trimmed by 7 bases and V by 3 bases; bases with no gene match: 7. DNA for the CDR3: TGTGCCTGGAGAAGTCAGGGGGCCGGCGGGGAGCTGTTTTTT. Protein sequence: CAWRSQGAGGELFF.

The rearrangement uses TRBV7-9 and TRBJ2-7, with 10 positions matching TRBD1. From germline, CDR1 is SEHNR and CDR2 FQNEAQ (reference sequence). After removal of 6 bases from V and 4 bases from J, the junction contained 3 bases not matched to a gene. The CDR3 runs to 13 residues. This CDR3 is CASSGDRGYEQYF. DNA for the CDR3: TGTGCCAGCAGTGGGGACAGGGGTTACGAGCAGTACTTC.

The genes are TRBV3-1 (or the pseudogene TRBV3-2) and TRBJ1-3, with D tentatively TRBD1 (5 bases). The V end was cut by 4 bases, the J end by 5 bases, with 9 bases between. Germline loops: CDR1 LGHDT, CDR2 YNNKEL (reference sequence). This CDR3 spans 13 amino acids. This CDR3 reads CASSPRQRNTIYF. The CDR3 DNA is TGTGCCAGCAGCCCCCGACAGAGAAACACCATATATTTT.

The DNA of the CDR3 is TGTGCCAGCAGCCAGACGACGGACACCATATATTTT. Its translation is CASSQTTDTIYF. The chain has TRBV3-1 (or the pseudogene TRBV3-2) and TRBJ1-3; no clear D gene. V shed 3 bases and J shed 8 bases, with 8 bases lying between them. The CDR3 covers 12 residues. Per germline, CDR1 LGHDT and CDR2 YNNKEL (reference sequence).

The chain uses TRBV6-5 and TRBJ2-7; D gene ambiguous. The CDR3 runs to 11 residues. V was cut by 2 bases and J by 6 bases, with 5 bases left in between. Germline CDR1 reads MNHEY; CDR2 reads SVGAGI. The CDR3: CASSYAREQYF. The CDR3 DNA reads TGTGCCAGCAGTTACGCCCGCGAGCAGTACTTC.

This chain connects TRBV25-1 to TRBJ2-3, with TRBD1 as a possible D gene (5 bases). Germline V gives CDR1 MGHDK, CDR2 SYGVNS. V lost 8 bases and J 0 bases, leaving 21 bases between the germline ends. The CDR3 contains 17 residues. In DNA, the CDR3 is TGTGCCAGCTTAAGAGACTTGACAGACCCAAGCACAGATACGCAGTATTTT. It yields the protein CASLRDLTDPSTDTQYF.

Points on this clone: Relative to the germline gene, one junction end is altered; a read error may explain this. The J gene is TRBJ1-5, the V gene TRBV12-3 or TRBV12-4; D is unresolved. The CDR3 is 13 residues long. The CDR3 nucleotides read TGTGCCAGCAGTTTAGCGCGTGCCACCCCTCGGGATTTT. Protein product: CASSLARATPRDF.

The rearrangement uses TRBV9 and TRBJ2-1, with 10 bases fitting TRBD2. Germline V gene lookup returns CDR1 SGDLS and CDR2 YYNGEE. This CDR3 is 15 amino acids long. J lost 1 base, V lost 4 bases, and 2 bases had no gene match. CDR3 sequence: CASSISGGSYNEQFF. The CDR3 DNA reads as TGTGCCAGCAGCATTAGCGGGGGGTCCTACAATGAGCAGTTCTTC.

V and J are TRBV6-1 and TRBJ1-5, with a tentative D call TRBD1 (5 bases). The CDR3 runs 17 residues. Per germline, CDR1 MNHNS and CDR2 SASEGT. V lost 4 bases to trimming and J lost 2 bases, with 18 bases between them. CDR3 in amino acids: CASSAPRLGVGNQPQHF. CDR3 coding DNA: TGTGCCAGCAGTGCTCCTCGTTTGGGGGTAGGCAATCAGCCCCAGCATTTT.

This chain connects TRBV19 to TRBJ1-4; perhaps TRBD1 as D (5 bases). Germline lookup yields CDR1 LNHDA and CDR2 SQIVND (reference sequence). The CDR3 covers 14 residues. Trimming took 6 bases from V and 3 from J, leaving 11 bases between them. CDR3: CASRGAGSNEKLFF. Written as DNA, the CDR3 is TGTGCCAGTAGAGGCGCAGGGTCTAATGAAAAACTGTTTTTT.

The chain employs TRBV3-1 (or the pseudogene TRBV3-2) and TRBJ1-5, with D unclear. The CDR3 covers 16 residues. Germline assignment: CDR1 LGHDT and CDR2 YNNKEL (reference sequence). Between the trimmed V and J ends, which lost 1 base and 0 bases, there was a span of 10 bases. The CDR3 DNA reads as TGTGCCAGCAGCCAAGGCAGTCCGTATAGCAATCAGCCCCAGCATTTT. Protein product: CASSQGSPYSNQPQHF.

The chain is built from TRBV6-5 and TRBJ1-2; weak D call: TRBD1 (5 bases). Germline CDR1 is MNHEY and CDR2 is SVGAGI. The CDR3 extends over 11 amino acids. V lost 6 bases to trimming and J lost 13 bases, with 15 bases between them. CDR3 protein: CASSTGTLPTF. The CDR3 DNA sequence: TGTGCCAGCAGCACCGGGACCCTTCCCACCTTC.

The chain couples TRBV2 to TRBJ2-5; D is unclear. Per the germline V gene, CDR1 is SNHLY and CDR2 is FYNNEI. This CDR3 comprises 15 residues. V was clipped by 6 bases and J by 0 bases, with 14 bases between them. CDR3 amino acids: CASSNRAGYQETQYF. The CDR3 region has the DNA TGTGCCAGCAGCAACCGAGCCGGGTACCAAGAGACCCAGTACTTC.

This chain joins TRBV12-3 or TRBV12-4 and TRBJ2-1, with D unresolved. The CDR3 length is 12 residues. V lost 6 bases to trimming and J lost 7 bases, with 10 bases between them. As DNA, the CDR3 is TGTGCCAGCAGCCCCAGAGAGAATGAGCAGTTCTTC. Protein product: CASSPRENEQFF.

This sequence joins TRBV6-2 or TRBV6-3 and TRBJ1-1; D is undetermined. Trimming cost V 0 bases and J 1 base, with 6 bases left between them. Germline CDR1 and CDR2: MNHEY and SVGEGT. The CDR3 has 14 amino acids. Here the CDR3 DNA reads TGTGCCAGCAGTTACTCTCTGGGGAACACTGAAGCTTTCTTT. It codes for CASSYSLGNTEAFF.

This clone was seen just once. The V and J genes are TRBV7-2 and TRBJ2-7, with D perhaps being TRBD1 or TRBD2 (5 bases each). The germline CDR1 and CDR2 sequences are SGHTA and FQGNSA. Trimming cost V 5 bases and J 5 bases, with 16 bases left between them. CDR3 length: 14 residues. The CDR3 sequence: CASSANGAFDEQYF. In DNA form, the CDR3 reads TGTGCCAGCAGCGCAAACGGGGCCTTTGACGAGCAGTACTTC.

The genes are TRBV9 and TRBJ1-3, with D possibly matching TRBD1 (6 bases). Germline V gene sequence: CDR1 SGDLS, CDR2 YYNGEE. Trimming took 3 bases from V and 1 from J, leaving 8 bases between them. This CDR3 comprises 14 residues. Here the CDR3 reads CASSAQGSGNTIYF. For the CDR3, the DNA is TGTGCCAGCAGCGCCCAGGGGTCTGGAAACACCATATATTTT.

The rearrangement uses TRBV6-5 and TRBJ1-2; D is uncertain. Looked up from germline, CDR1 is MNHEY and CDR2 is SVGAGI. Trimming took 0 bases from V and 3 from J, leaving 14 bases between them. This CDR3 is 16 amino acids long. The CDR3 loop reads CASSYSSWQEDYGYTF. Written as DNA, the CDR3 is TGTGCCAGCAGTTACTCGTCCTGGCAGGAGGACTATGGCTACACCTTC.